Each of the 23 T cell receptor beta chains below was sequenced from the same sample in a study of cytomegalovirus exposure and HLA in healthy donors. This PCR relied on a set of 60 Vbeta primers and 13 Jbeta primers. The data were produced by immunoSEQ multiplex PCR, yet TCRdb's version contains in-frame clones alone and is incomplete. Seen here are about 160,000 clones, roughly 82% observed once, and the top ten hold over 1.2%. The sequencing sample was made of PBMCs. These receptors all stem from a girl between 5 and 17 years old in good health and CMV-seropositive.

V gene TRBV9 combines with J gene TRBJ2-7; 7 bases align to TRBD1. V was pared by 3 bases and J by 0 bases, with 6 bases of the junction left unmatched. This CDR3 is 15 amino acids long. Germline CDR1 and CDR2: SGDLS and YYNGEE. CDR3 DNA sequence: TGTGCCAGCAGCGCCGAGACAGGGAGCTCCTACGAGCAGTACTTC. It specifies CASSAETGSSYEQYF.

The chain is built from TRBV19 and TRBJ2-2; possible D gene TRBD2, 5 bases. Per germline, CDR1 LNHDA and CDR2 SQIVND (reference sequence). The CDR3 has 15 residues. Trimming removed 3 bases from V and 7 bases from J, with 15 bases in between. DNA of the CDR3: TGTGCCAGTAGTATCAAGCGGCAGAGGGTCGGGGAGCTGTTTTTT. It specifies CASSIKRQRVGELFF.

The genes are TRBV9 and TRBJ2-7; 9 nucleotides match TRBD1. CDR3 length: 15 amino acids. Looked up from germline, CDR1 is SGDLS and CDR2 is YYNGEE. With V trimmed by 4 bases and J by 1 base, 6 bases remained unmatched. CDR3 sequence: CASSLGGTGSYEQYF. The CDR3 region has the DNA TGTGCCAGCAGCCTCGGGGGGACAGGGTCCTACGAGCAGTACTTC.

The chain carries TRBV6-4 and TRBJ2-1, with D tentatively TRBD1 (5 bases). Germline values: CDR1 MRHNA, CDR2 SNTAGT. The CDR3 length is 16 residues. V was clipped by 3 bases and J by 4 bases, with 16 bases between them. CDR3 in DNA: TGTGCCAGCAGTGAAGATTTCCAGGGTACTTACAATGAGCAGTTCTTC. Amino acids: CASSEDFQGTYNEQFF.

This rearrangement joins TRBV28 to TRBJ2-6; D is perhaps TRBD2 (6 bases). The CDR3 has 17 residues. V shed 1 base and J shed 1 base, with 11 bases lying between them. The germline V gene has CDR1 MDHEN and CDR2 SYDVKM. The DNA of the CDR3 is TGTGCCAGCAGTTTATCATGGGGGGTTTCTGGGGCCAACGTCCTGACTTTC. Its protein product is CASSLSWGVSGANVLTF.

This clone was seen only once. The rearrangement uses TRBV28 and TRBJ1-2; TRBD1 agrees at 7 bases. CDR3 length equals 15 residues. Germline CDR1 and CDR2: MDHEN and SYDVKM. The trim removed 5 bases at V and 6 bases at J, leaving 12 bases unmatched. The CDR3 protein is CASSLTDGQDNGYTF. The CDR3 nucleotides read TGTGCCAGCAGTCTAACTGACGGACAGGATAATGGCTACACCTTC.

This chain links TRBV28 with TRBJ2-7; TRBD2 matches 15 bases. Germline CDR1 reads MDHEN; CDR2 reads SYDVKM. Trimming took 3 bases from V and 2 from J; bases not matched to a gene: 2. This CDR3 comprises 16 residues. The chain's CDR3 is CASSLGTSGRTYEQYF. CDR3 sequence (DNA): TGTGCCAGCAGTTTGGGGACTAGCGGGAGGACCTACGAGCAGTACTTC.

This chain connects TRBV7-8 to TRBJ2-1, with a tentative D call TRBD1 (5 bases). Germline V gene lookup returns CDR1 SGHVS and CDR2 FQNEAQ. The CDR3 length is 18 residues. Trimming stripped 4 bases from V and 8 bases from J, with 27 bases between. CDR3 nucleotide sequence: TGTGCCAGCAGCTCCGCTAGGGATCATCGACAGATCTCGTATGAGCAGTTCTTC. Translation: CASSSARDHRQISYEQFF. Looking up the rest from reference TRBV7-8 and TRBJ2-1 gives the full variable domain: GAGVSQSPRYKVAKRGQDVALRCDPISGHVSLFWYQQALGQGPEFLTYFQNEAQLDKSGLPSDRFFAERPEGSVSTLKIQRTQQEDSAVYLCASSSARDHRQISYEQFFGPGTRLTVL.

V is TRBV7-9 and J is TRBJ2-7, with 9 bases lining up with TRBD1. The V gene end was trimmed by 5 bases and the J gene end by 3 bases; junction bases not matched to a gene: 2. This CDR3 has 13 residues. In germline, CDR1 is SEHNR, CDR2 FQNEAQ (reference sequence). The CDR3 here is CASSPGQGYEQYF. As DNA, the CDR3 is TGTGCCAGCAGCCCGGGACAGGGCTACGAGCAGTACTTC.

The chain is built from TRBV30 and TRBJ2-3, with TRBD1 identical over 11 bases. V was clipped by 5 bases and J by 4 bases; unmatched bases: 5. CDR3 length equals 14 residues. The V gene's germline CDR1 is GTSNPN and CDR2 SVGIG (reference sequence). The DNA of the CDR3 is TGTGCCTGGCGGACAGGGGGCGCCTCAGATACGCAGTATTTT. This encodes CAWRTGGASDTQYF.

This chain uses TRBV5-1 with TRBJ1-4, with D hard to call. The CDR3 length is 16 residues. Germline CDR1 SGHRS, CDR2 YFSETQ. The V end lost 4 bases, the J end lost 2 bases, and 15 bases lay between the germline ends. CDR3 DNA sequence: TGCGCCAGCAGCCCAGGTAGTGGTTGGACTAATGAAAAACTGTTTTTT. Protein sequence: CASSPGSGWTNEKLFF.

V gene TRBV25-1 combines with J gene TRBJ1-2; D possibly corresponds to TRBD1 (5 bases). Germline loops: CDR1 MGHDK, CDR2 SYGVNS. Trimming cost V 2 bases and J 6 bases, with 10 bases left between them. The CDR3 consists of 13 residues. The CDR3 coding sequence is TGTGCCAGCAGTGAAGGGGGAGGGCATGGCTACACCTTC. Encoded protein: CASSEGGGHGYTF.

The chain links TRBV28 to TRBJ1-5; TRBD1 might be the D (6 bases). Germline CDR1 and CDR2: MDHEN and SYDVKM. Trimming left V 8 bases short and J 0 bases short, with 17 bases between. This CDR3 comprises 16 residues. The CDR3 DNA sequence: TGTGCCAGCGTTACGACAGGAGGCGATAGCAATCAGCCCCAGCATTTT. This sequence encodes CASVTTGGDSNQPQHF.

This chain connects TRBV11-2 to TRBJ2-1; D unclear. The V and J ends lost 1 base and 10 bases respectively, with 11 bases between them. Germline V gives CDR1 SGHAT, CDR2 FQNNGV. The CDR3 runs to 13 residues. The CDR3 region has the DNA TGTGCCAGCAGCTTAGGGGTGTCCGGGGAGCAGTTCTTC. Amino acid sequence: CASSLGVSGEQFF.

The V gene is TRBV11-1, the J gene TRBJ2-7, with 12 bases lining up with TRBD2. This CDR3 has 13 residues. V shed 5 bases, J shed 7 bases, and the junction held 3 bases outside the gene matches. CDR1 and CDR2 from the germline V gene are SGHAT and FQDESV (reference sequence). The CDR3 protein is CASSPLAGGEQYF. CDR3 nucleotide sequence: TGTGCCAGCAGCCCCCTAGCGGGAGGGGAGCAGTACTTC.

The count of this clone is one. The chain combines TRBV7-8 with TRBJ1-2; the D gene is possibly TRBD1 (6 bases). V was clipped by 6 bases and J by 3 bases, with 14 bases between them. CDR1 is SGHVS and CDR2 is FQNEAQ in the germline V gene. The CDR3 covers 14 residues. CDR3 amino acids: CASSYNRDDYGYTF. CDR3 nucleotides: TGTGCCAGCAGTTATAACAGGGATGACTATGGCTACACCTTC. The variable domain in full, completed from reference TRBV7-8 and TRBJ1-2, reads GAGVSQSPRYKVAKRGQDVALRCDPISGHVSLFWYQQALGQGPEFLTYFQNEAQLDKSGLPSDRFFAERPEGSVSTLKIQRTQQEDSAVYLCASSYNRDDYGYTFGSGTRLTVV.

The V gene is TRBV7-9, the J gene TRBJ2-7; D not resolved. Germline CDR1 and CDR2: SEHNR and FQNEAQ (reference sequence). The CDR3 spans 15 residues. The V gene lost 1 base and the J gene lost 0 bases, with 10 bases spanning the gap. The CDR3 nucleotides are TGTGCCAGCAGCTTAGTGCCGGAGAACTCCTACGAGCAGTACTTC. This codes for CASSLVPENSYEQYF. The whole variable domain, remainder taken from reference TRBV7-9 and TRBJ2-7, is DTGVSQNPRHKITKRGQNVTFRCDPISEHNRLYWYRQTLGQGPEFLTYFQNEAQLEKSRLLSDRFSAERPKGSFSTLEIQRTEQGDSAMYLCASSLVPENSYEQYFGPGTRLTVT.

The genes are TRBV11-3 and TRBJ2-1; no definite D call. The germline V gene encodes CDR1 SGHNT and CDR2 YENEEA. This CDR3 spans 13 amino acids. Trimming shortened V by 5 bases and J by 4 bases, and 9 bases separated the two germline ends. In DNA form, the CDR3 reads TGTGCCAGCAGCCCCCCCGGTTACAATGAGCAGTTCTTC. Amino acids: CASSPPGYNEQFF.

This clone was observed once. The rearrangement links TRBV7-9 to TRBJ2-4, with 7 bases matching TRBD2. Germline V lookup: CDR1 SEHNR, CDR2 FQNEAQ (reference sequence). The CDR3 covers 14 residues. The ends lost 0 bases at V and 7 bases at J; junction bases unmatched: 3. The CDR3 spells CASSLAGGRNIQYF. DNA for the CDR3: TGTGCCAGCAGCTTAGCCGGGGGGAGGAACATTCAGTACTTC.

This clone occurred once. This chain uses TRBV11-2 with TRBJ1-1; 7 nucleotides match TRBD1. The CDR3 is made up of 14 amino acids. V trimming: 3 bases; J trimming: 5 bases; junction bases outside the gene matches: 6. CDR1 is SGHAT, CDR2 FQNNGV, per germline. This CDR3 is CASSFKTGRTEAFF. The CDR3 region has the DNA TGTGCCAGCAGCTTTAAGACAGGGAGGACTGAAGCTTTCTTT.

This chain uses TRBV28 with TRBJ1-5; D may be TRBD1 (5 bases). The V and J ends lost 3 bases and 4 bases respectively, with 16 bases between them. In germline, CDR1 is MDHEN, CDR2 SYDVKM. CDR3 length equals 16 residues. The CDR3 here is CASSFYGIGGNQPQHF. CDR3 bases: TGTGCCAGCAGTTTTTACGGGATCGGGGGGAATCAGCCCCAGCATTTT.

DNA of the CDR3: TGTGCTAGTGGTTTGGGAGTGTCAGGGCCCACAGATACGCAGTATTTT. Its translation is CASGLGVSGPTDTQYF. The chain employs TRBV12-5 and TRBJ2-3, with D possibly TRBD1 on 5 matching bases. The CDR3 consists of 16 residues. Germline CDR1 is LGHNT and CDR2 is FRNRAP. The ends were cut back, 1 base at V and 2 bases at J, with 13 bases in the middle.

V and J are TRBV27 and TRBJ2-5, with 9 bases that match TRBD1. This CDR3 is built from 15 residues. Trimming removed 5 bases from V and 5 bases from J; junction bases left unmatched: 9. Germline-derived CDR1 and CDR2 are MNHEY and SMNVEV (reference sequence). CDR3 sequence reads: CASSPPTGGSETQYF. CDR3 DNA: TGTGCCAGCAGTCCCCCGACAGGGGGTAGCGAGACCCAGTACTTC.